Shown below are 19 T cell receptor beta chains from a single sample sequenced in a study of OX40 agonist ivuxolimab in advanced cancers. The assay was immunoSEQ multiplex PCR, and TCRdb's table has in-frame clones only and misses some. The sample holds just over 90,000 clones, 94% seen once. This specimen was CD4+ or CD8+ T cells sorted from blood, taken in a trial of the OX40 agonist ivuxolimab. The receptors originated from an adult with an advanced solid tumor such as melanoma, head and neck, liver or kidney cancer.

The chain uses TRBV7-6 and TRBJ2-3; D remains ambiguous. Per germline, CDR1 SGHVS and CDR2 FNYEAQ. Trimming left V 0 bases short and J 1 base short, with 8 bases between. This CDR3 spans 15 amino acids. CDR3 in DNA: TGTGCCAGCAGCTTAGCGCTCCAGGGCACAGATACGCAGTATTTT. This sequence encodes CASSLALQGTDTQYF.

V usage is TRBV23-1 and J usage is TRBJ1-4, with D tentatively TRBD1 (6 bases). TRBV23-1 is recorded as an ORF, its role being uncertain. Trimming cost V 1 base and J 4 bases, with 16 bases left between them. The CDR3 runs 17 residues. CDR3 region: CASSQFCRGNDNEKLFF. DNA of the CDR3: TGCGCCAGCAGTCAATTTTGCAGGGGAAACGATAATGAAAAACTGTTTTTT.

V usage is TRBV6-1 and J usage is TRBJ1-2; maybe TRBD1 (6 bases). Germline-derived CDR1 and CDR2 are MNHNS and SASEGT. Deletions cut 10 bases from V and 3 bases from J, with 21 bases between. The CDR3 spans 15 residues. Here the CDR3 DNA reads TGTGCCACCTACGTATGGGACACCGAGCACTATGGCTACACCTTC. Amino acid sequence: CATYVWDTEHYGYTF.

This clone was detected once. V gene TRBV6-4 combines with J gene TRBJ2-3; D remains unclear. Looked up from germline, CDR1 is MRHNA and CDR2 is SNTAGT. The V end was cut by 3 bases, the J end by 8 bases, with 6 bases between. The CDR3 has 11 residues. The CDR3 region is CASSEGGTQYF. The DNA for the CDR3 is TGTGCCAGCAGTGAGGGTGGTACGCAGTATTTT.

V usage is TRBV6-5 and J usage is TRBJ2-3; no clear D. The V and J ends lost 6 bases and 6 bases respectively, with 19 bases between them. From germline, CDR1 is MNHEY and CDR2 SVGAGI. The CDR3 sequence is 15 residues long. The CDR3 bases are TGTGCCAGCAGGTCCACCCTAGTTTTATTGGATACGCAGTATTTT. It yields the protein CASRSTLVLLDTQYF.

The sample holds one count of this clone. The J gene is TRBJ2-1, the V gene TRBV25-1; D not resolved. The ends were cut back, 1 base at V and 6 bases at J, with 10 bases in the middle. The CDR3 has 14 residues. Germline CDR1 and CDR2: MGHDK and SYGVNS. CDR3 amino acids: CASSESVLTNEQFF. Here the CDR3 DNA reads TGTGCCAGCAGTGAATCCGTTCTAACCAATGAGCAGTTCTTC.

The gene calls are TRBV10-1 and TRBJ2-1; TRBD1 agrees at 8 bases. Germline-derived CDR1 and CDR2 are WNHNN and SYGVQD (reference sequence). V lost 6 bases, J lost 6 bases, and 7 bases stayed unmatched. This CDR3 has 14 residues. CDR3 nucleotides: TGCGCCAGCAGCCCCGGGACAGGTATCAATGAGCAGTTCTTC. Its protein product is CASSPGTGINEQFF.

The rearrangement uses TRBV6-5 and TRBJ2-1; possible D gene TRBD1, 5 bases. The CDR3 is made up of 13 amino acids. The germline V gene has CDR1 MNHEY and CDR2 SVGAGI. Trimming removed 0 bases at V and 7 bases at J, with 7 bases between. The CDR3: CASSYSTANEQFF. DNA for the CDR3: TGTGCCAGCAGTTACTCGACAGCAAATGAGCAGTTCTTC.

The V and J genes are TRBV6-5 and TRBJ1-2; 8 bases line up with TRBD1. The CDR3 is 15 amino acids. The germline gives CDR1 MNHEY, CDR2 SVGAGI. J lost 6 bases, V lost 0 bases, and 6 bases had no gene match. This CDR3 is CASSYSFQGADGYTF. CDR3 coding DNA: TGTGCCAGCAGTTACTCTTTTCAGGGGGCAGATGGCTACACCTTC.

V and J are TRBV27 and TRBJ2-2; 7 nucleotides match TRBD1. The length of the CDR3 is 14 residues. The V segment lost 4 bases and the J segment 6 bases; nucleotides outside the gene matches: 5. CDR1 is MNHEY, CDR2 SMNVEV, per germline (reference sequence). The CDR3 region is CASSYRGQAGELFF. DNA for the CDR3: TGTGCCAGCAGTTATAGGGGGCAGGCCGGGGAGCTGTTTTTT.

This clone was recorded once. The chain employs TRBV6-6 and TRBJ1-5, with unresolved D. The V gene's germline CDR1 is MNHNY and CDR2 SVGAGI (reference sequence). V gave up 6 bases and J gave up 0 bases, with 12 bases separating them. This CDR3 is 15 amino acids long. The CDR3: CASRQSTYSNQPQHF. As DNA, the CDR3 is TGTGCCAGCAGACAGTCGACTTATAGCAATCAGCCCCAGCATTTT.

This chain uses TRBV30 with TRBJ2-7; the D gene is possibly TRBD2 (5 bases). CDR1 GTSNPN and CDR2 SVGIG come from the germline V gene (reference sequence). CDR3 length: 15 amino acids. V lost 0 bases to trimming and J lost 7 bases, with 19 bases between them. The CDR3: CAWSVGSGRAMEQYF. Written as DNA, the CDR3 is TGTGCCTGGAGTGTAGGGTCCGGGCGGGCGATGGAGCAGTACTTC.

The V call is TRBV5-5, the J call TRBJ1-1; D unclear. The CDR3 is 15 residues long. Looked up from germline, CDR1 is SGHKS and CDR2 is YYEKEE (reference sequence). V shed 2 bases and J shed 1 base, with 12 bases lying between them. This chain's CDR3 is CASSFLSNPNTEAFF. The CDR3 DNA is TGTGCCAGCAGCTTCCTAAGTAACCCGAACACTGAAGCTTTCTTT.

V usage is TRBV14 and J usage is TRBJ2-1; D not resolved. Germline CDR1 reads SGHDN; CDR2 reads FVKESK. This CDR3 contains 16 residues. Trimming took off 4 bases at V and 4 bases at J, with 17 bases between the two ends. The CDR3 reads CASSPTAQVPYNEQFF. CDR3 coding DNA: TGTGCCAGCAGCCCCACGGCGCAAGTCCCTTACAATGAGCAGTTCTTC.

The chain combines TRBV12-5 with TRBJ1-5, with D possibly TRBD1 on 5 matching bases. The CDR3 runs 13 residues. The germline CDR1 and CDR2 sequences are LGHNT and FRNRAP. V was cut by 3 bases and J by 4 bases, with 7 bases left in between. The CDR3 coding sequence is TGTGCTAGTGGTTTATGGGGGAATCAGCCCCAGCATTTT. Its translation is CASGLWGNQPQHF.

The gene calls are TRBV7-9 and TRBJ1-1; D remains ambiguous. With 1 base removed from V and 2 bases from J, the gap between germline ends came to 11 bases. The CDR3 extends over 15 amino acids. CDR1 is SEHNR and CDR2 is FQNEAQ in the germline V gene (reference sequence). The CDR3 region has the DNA TGTGCCAGCAGCTTAGGTGGACCGCCCAACACTGAAGCTTTCTTT. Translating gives CASSLGGPPNTEAFF.

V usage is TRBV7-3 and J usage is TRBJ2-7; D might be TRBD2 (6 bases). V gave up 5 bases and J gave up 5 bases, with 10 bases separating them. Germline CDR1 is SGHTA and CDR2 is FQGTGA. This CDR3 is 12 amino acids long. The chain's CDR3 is CASSPPSDEQYF. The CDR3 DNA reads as TGTGCCAGCAGCCCACCTAGCGACGAGCAGTACTTC.

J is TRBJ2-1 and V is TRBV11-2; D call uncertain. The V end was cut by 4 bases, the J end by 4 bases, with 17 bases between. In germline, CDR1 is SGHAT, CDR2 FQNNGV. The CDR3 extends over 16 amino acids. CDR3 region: CASSYHTGPLYNEQFF. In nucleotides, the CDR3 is TGTGCCAGCAGCTACCATACGGGCCCCCTGTACAATGAGCAGTTCTTC.

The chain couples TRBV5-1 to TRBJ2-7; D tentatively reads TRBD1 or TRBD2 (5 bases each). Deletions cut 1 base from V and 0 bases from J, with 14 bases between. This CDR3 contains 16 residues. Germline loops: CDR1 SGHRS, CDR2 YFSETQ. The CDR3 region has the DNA TGCGCCAGCAGCTTGACGCTGGGGGACCTCTCCTACGAGCAGTACTTC. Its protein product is CASSLTLGDLSYEQYF.